The clone carrying this T cell receptor beta chain showed up many times. What it binds is not known. The source of the sample is a study of T cells in Graves' hyperthyroidism and ophthalmopathy. The germline CDR1 and CDR2 sequences are SNHLY and FYNNEI. The CDR3 sequence is 14 residues long. V lost 3 bases, J lost 2 bases, and 10 bases lay in between. Study-level points and caveats: A model of 13 V-J pairs discriminated ophthalmopathy from stable hyperthyroidism.

Patients showing uncontrolled infection, other autoimmune disease, pregnancy or lactation were ineligible. Orbital computed tomography and thyroid ultrasound, together with serum TRAb and thyroxine and clinical symptoms, were used for diagnoses. It was RNA transcripts that yielded the amplified TCR beta CDR3 regions. HTBI primers drove first-round RT-PCR of the TCR CDR3. MiXCR, run by TCRdb on the multiplex PCR reads, gives a single entry per CDR3 protein. The table has approximately 400,000 distinct CDR3 sequences, 15% to 19% seen once; the top ten hold approximately 7.5%. The chain recombines TRBV2 with TRBJ1-1; D remains ambiguous. Sequenced: blood. The source of this sequence is a woman under 30 with Graves' hyperthyroidism. CDR3: CASSETTHNTEAFF. The DNA of the CDR3 is TGTGCCAGCAGTGAGACGACCCATAACACTGAAGCTTTCTTT.